The sample holds a few counts of the clone carrying this T cell receptor (beta chain). Its matching antigen is unknown. This entry comes from a study of response to subunit inactivated influenza vaccine. This CDR3 has 14 residues. V was clipped by 6 bases and J by 6 bases; unmatched bases: 8. Study-wide results and limits: Few new T cells, the authors suggested, are recruited by each seasonal influenza vaccination.

Via MiXCR, TCRdb re-called the RT-PCR reads, giving one row per CDR3 protein. The data contain hundreds of thousands of distinct CDR3 sequences, roughly 18% of them singletons. The specimen was PBMCs from blood, collected about 5 days after vaccination. The TCR originated in a man aged 45-65 years who received an inactivated influenza vaccine. This chain joins TRBV12-3 or TRBV12-4 and TRBJ2-7; the match to TRBD1 covers 10 bases. As DNA, the CDR3 is TGTGCCAGCAGCAGACAGGGGGCAAAGTCCGAGCAGTACTTC. Its protein is CASSRQGAKSEQYF.